This TCR beta chain derives from a study of cytomegalovirus exposure and HLA in healthy donors. Whole-study findings and limits: Later analysis identified a missense DCLRE1C variant that was linked to TCR beta V- and J-gene trimming. V segments that were indistinguishable, TRBV6-2 and TRBV6-3 among them, were omitted from analysis.

The PCR used 60 Vbeta and 13 Jbeta primers. The repertoire was sequenced with immunoSEQ multiplex PCR; TCRdb's copy has only in-frame clones and lacks some. The sample includes tens of thousands of clones, approximately 7.7% of them seen just once. This clone was seen a few times. Its antigen is not known. Germline values: CDR1 MGHRA, CDR2 YSYEKL. The CDR3 length is 16 residues. V lost 5 bases, J lost 2 bases, and 7 bases stayed unmatched. The chain uses TRBV4-1 and TRBJ1-4, with 8 bases lining up with TRBD1. The TCR was taken from a man aged 45-65 years in good health and CMV-seronegative. Sequencing input: PBMCs. CDR3 in DNA: TGCGCCAGCAGCGCCGTCGACAGGGGCACTAATGAAAAACTGTTTTTT. As protein: CASSAVDRGTNEKLFF.